This T cell receptor beta chain was recovered during a study of shared clonotypes between healthy human individuals. Some clones are missing from TCRdb's copy, which holds only in-frame ones; the method was immunoSEQ multiplex PCR. The sample has 1.5 million to 2.5 million clones; approximately 94% are singletons. The CDR3 is 16 residues long. Trimming cost V 0 bases and J 6 bases; bases outside gene matches: 9. Looked up from germline, CDR1 is LGHNA and CDR2 is YSLEER. This clone came up once. Positively selected for CCR7, the CD45RO-negative cells used as naive CD8 cells excluded terminally differentiated effector memory CD45RA+ cells.

Sequencing input: naive CD8+ T cells sorted from blood. V is TRBV4-3 and J is TRBJ2-3; 7 bases map to TRBD2. The receptor comes from a man aged 18 to 30 in good health. CDR3 protein: CASSQETSEGRDTQYF. Here the CDR3 DNA reads TGCGCCAGCAGCCAAGAAACTAGCGAGGGGAGGGATACGCAGTATTTT.